These 32 T cell receptor beta chains originate from one sample sequenced in a study of control samples from healthy donors and cancer patients. Profiling relied on immunoSEQ multiplex PCR, and the TCRdb table lists in-frame clones only, not all of them. The sample records under 40,000 clones, around four fifths being singletons. Material for sequencing was PBMCs. The receptors originated from a woman aged 55-69 years with lung cancer.

The chain is built from TRBV4-2 and TRBJ1-6; D not certain. CDR3 length equals 12 residues. Germline V gene lookup returns CDR1 LGHNA and CDR2 YNFKEQ. The V end was cut by 0 bases, the J end by 8 bases, with 2 bases between. CDR3 region: CASSQDDSPLHF. The CDR3 DNA follows: TGTGCCAGCAGCCAAGATGATTCACCCCTCCACTTT.

The chain links TRBV7-9 to TRBJ2-1; TRBD2 matches at 7 bases. V gave up 3 bases and J gave up 3 bases; unmatched junction bases: 8. Per germline, CDR1 SEHNR and CDR2 FQNEAQ (reference sequence). CDR3 length: 16 residues. CDR3 DNA: TGTGCCAGCAGCTTGCCCAGCGGGGACCTCTACAATGAGCAGTTCTTC. Translated, it gives CASSLPSGDLYNEQFF.

The chain joins TRBV29-1 to TRBJ1-2; weak D call: TRBD1 (5 bases). CDR3 length: 13 amino acids. Germline CDR1 and CDR2: SQVTM and ANQGSEA. Between the trimmed V and J ends, which lost 0 bases and 7 bases, there was a span of 12 bases. CDR3 in amino acids: CSVEESGRAGYTF. CDR3 coding DNA: TGCAGCGTTGAAGAGTCAGGGCGGGCTGGCTACACCTTC.

This clone was observed a few times. The chain carries TRBV3-1 (or the pseudogene TRBV3-2) and TRBJ1-2; unclear D gene. The V end lost 6 bases, the J end lost 0 bases, and 11 bases lay between the germline ends. Germline loops: CDR1 LGHDT, CDR2 YNNKEL (reference sequence). CDR3 length: 14 residues. The CDR3 loop is CASSKTETNYGYTF. For the CDR3, the DNA is TGTGCCAGCAGTAAAACCGAGACTAACTATGGCTACACCTTC.

Only one count was recorded for this clone. V and J are TRBV9 and TRBJ2-1; the D gene could be TRBD1 or TRBD2 (5 bases each). Per the germline V gene, CDR1 is SGDLS and CDR2 is YYNGEE. V lost 5 bases to trimming and J lost 0 bases, with 12 bases between them. The CDR3 loop spans 15 amino acids. CDR3 in DNA: TGTGCCAGCAGGTCGGGGCTAAGCTCCTACAATGAGCAGTTCTTC. This codes for CASRSGLSSYNEQFF.

The J gene is TRBJ2-7, the V gene TRBV2; D call uncertain. V was clipped by 7 bases and J by 0 bases, with 13 bases between them. This CDR3 contains 14 residues. Germline CDR1 is SNHLY and CDR2 is FYNNEI. The chain's CDR3 is CASTEERSSYEQYF. As DNA, the CDR3 is TGTGCCAGCACCGAGGAGAGGAGCTCCTACGAGCAGTACTTC.

This chain uses TRBV7-3 with TRBJ2-3; 10 nucleotides match TRBD2. The V and J ends lost 5 bases and 4 bases, in that order; junction bases with no gene match: 9. CDR1 is SGHTA, CDR2 FQGTGA, per germline. The CDR3 sequence is 16 residues long. CDR3 region: CASSPNSGRIADTQYF. The CDR3 DNA reads as TGTGCCAGCAGCCCCAATAGCGGGAGGATTGCAGATACGCAGTATTTT.

The chain links TRBV3-1 (or the pseudogene TRBV3-2) to TRBJ2-2; D is uncertain. The CDR3 length is 12 residues. CDR1 and CDR2 (germline): LGHDT, YNNKEL (reference sequence). Trimming took off 4 bases at V and 8 bases at J, with 8 bases between the two ends. The CDR3 coding sequence is TGTGCCAGCAGCCTTGAAACTGGGGAGCTGTTTTTT. Its protein is CASSLETGELFF.

V gene TRBV13 combines with J gene TRBJ2-7; TRBD2 might be the D (5 bases). The CDR3 totals 18 residues. V dropped 0 bases and J dropped 5 bases, with 23 bases sitting between them. Germline assignment: CDR1 PRHDT and CDR2 FYEKMQ (reference sequence). The CDR3 reads CASSLGSGLDSTTDEQYF. CDR3 nucleotides: TGTGCCAGCAGCTTAGGGTCAGGATTGGACTCTACCACTGACGAGCAGTACTTC.

The rearrangement links TRBV5-5 to TRBJ1-5, with D perhaps matching TRBD1 (5 bases). The CDR3 length is 15 residues. The V and J ends lost 3 bases and 7 bases respectively, with 17 bases between them. Germline CDR1 and CDR2: SGHKS and YYEKEE (reference sequence). In nucleotides, the CDR3 is TGTGCCAGCAGCTCGGGGGACTACTCGGGACAGCCCCAGCATTTT. Protein product: CASSSGDYSGQPQHF.

This chain joins TRBV25-1 and TRBJ1-2; D is unresolved. Germline CDR1 and CDR2: MGHDK and SYGVNS. This CDR3 comprises 14 residues. The germline V and J ends were trimmed by 0 bases and 2 bases, with 7 bases remaining between them. The CDR3 loop reads CASSEYALNYGYTF. CDR3 DNA: TGTGCCAGCAGTGAATACGCCCTAAACTATGGCTACACCTTC.

This clone was counted a single time. The chain is built from TRBV7-9 and TRBJ1-1, with D possibly TRBD1 on 6 matching bases. Germline V gene data show CDR1 as SEHNR and CDR2 as FQNEAQ (reference sequence). The CDR3 is 13 residues long. V dropped 5 bases and J dropped 3 bases, with 10 bases sitting between them. CDR3 in DNA: TGTGCCAGCAGCCCATCAGGGGACACTGAAGCTTTCTTT. Its translation is CASSPSGDTEAFF.

The chain links TRBV5-3 to TRBJ1-1, with 8 bases fitting TRBD1. TRBV5-3 is labeled an ORF, and its function is uncertain. J gave up 4 bases and V 0 bases, and 17 bases lay outside the gene matches. This CDR3 region has 19 residues. The CDR3 region has the DNA TGTGCCAGAAGCTTGGGAAGGGGGATGGAGGACAGGGCTTTCACTGAAGCTTTCTTT. This gives the protein CARSLGRGMEDRAFTEAFF.

Concerning this clone itself: At one boundary the junction diverges from the germline segment, which might be a read error. This chain uses TRBV12-3 or TRBV12-4 with TRBJ1-2; D may be TRBD1 (5 bases). This CDR3 has 11 residues. The CDR3 here is CASSLTGRGYF. The CDR3 region has the DNA TGTGCCAGCAGTTTAACGGGACGGGGTTACTTC.

The chain is built from TRBV29-1 and TRBJ1-1, with 7 bases matching TRBD1. The germline CDR1 and CDR2 sequences are SQVTM and ANQGSEA. The CDR3 is made up of 12 amino acids. V trimming: 1 base; J trimming: 4 bases; junction bases outside the gene matches: 0. The CDR3: CSVEGTGTEAFF. CDR3 DNA sequence: TGCAGCGTTGAAGGGACAGGCACTGAAGCTTTCTTT.

This clone was detected only once. The rearrangement joins TRBV21-1 to TRBJ1-5. TRBV21-1 is marked as a pseudogene. The CDR3 runs 17 residues. CDR3 loop: CASRLPIATLHHQPQHF. DNA of the CDR3: TGTGCCAGCAGATTGCCGATAGCTACATTGCATCATCAGCCCCAGCATTTT.

The V call is TRBV21-1, the J call TRBJ1-1; TRBD1 is the table's D call and was not checked against the DNA. TRBV21-1 is termed a pseudogene. This CDR3 has 15 amino acids. The CDR3 DNA sequence: TGTGCCAGCAGCAAAGGTCGGCAGGCGAACACTGAAGCTTTCTTT. This sequence encodes CASSKGRQANTEAFF.

The rearrangement uses TRBV12-3 or TRBV12-4 and TRBJ2-7; D might be TRBD2 (6 bases). The CDR3 length is 13 residues. V dropped 10 bases and J dropped 7 bases, with 20 bases sitting between them. The CDR3 DNA is TGTGCCACCAGGGAGGCATCTCGTCGTGAGCAGTACTTC. Translation gives CATREASRREQYF.

This clone came up once. This rearrangement joins TRBV2 to TRBJ1-1, with 7 bases lining up with TRBD1. This CDR3 has 13 residues. The J segment lost 1 base and the V segment lost 7 bases, leaving 3 bases of the junction unmatched. Germline CDR1 is SNHLY and CDR2 is FYNNEI. The CDR3 region is CASTQGENTEAFF. As DNA, the CDR3 is TGTGCCAGCACCCAGGGGGAGAACACTGAAGCTTTCTTT.

The rearrangement links TRBV7-8 to TRBJ2-5, with 9 bases aligning to TRBD2. With 3 bases clipped from V and 2 bases from J, the junction kept 13 bases outside the gene matches. This CDR3 is built from 18 residues. Per germline, CDR1 SGHVS and CDR2 FQNEAQ. The CDR3 region is CASSFWASGTSVQETQYF. CDR3 bases: TGTGCCAGCAGCTTTTGGGCTAGCGGGACCAGCGTGCAAGAGACCCAGTACTTC. Together with reference TRBV7-8 and TRBJ2-5, the CDR3 gives the full variable domain: GAGVSQSPRYKVAKRGQDVALRCDPISGHVSLFWYQQALGQGPEFLTYFQNEAQLDKSGLPSDRFFAERPEGSVSTLKIQRTQQEDSAVYLCASSFWASGTSVQETQYFGPGTRLLVL.

The chain carries TRBV19 and TRBJ2-7; the match to TRBD1 covers 12 bases. Germline lookup yields CDR1 LNHDA and CDR2 SQIVND (reference sequence). With V trimmed by 1 base and J by 5 bases, 3 bases remained unmatched. The CDR3 sequence is 15 residues long. CDR3 sequence: CASSIGDRGRDEQYF. The CDR3 DNA sequence: TGTGCCAGTAGTATAGGGGACAGGGGGCGTGACGAGCAGTACTTC.

The V and J genes are TRBV29-1 and TRBJ2-5; 10 bases fit TRBD2. J was trimmed by 5 bases and V by 6 bases; bases with no gene match: 9. CDR3 length equals 14 residues. Germline V gene sequence: CDR1 SQVTM, CDR2 ANQGSEA. CDR3 sequence (DNA): TGCAGCGTAGGGCCTAGCGGGAGCGTGGAGACCCAGTACTTC. Protein: CSVGPSGSVETQYF.

This clone is labeled medium-sized. The rearrangement links TRBV7-2 to TRBJ1-2, with D maybe TRBD1 (6 bases). There are 13 residues in the CDR3. The germline V and J ends were trimmed by 5 bases and 4 bases, with 11 bases remaining between them. Germline V gene data show CDR1 as SGHTA and CDR2 as FQGNSA. CDR3 amino acids: CASSPGTIYGYTF. The CDR3 bases are TGTGCCAGCAGCCCCGGGACAATCTATGGCTACACCTTC.

This chain connects TRBV19 to TRBJ2-4; 8 bases line up with TRBD1. J was trimmed by 2 bases and V by 5 bases; bases with no gene match: 11. The germline CDR1 and CDR2 sequences are LNHDA and SQIVND (reference sequence). The CDR3 runs to 17 residues. CDR3 DNA sequence: TGTGCCAGTAGTCCCCGCCTGGACAGGGCGTCCAAAAACATTCAGTACTTC. It yields the protein CASSPRLDRASKNIQYF.

Note on this clone: A much larger clone differs from this one at a single base, so this may be a read error. The chain joins TRBV7-6 to TRBJ1-5; D is perhaps TRBD1 (6 bases). Per the germline V gene, CDR1 is SGHVS and CDR2 is FNYEAQ. The V gene lost 3 bases and the J gene lost 0 bases, with 9 bases spanning the gap. This CDR3 spans 15 amino acids. CDR3 bases: TGTGCCAGCAGCTTCGGGACATTTAGCAATCAGCCCCAGCATTTT. Its protein product is CASSFGTFSNQPQHF.

This chain connects TRBV27 to TRBJ2-1, with D possibly TRBD1 on 6 matching bases. CDR3 length: 14 amino acids. V shed 3 bases and J shed 7 bases, with 13 bases lying between them. CDR1 MNHEY and CDR2 SMNVEV come from the germline V gene (reference sequence). The CDR3 loop reads CASSFGTKINEQFF. CDR3 sequence (DNA): TGTGCCAGCAGTTTCGGGACAAAGATTAATGAGCAGTTCTTC.

This clone was detected a few times. The gene calls are TRBV2 and TRBJ2-7, with 9 bases fitting TRBD2. Germline CDR1 and CDR2: SNHLY and FYNNEI. V gave up 5 bases and J gave up 0 bases; unmatched junction bases: 8. This CDR3 has 16 residues. DNA of the CDR3: TGTGCCAGCAGTCCGGCTAGCGGGGCTCCCTCCTACGAGCAGTACTTC. Translated, it gives CASSPASGAPSYEQYF.

The V and J genes are TRBV2 and TRBJ2-5; 9 bases map to TRBD2. The junction had 7 bases not matched to a gene; V was cut back by 6 bases and J by 5 bases. CDR1 is SNHLY and CDR2 is FYNNEI in the germline V gene. The CDR3 covers 14 residues. The CDR3 loop reads CASSGERGVETQYF. Written as DNA, the CDR3 is TGTGCCAGCAGCGGGGAGCGGGGGGTGGAGACCCAGTACTTC.

This sequence joins TRBV19 and TRBJ2-1; 11 positions agree with TRBD2. The CDR3 totals 17 residues. After removal of 4 bases from V and 5 bases from J, the junction contained 10 bases not matched to a gene. Germline lookup yields CDR1 LNHDA and CDR2 SQIVND (reference sequence). CDR3 sequence reads: CASSTSTTSGSDNEQFF. CDR3 sequence (DNA): TGTGCCAGTAGTACCTCCACTACTAGCGGGAGTGACAATGAGCAGTTCTTC.

This clone was observed a handful of times. The chain is built from TRBV5-1 and TRBJ1-2, with unresolved D. CDR1 is SGHRS and CDR2 is YFSETQ in the germline V gene. This CDR3 comprises 12 residues. V lost 4 bases and J 2 bases, leaving 6 bases between the germline ends. The CDR3 loop is CASSRDNYGYTF. The CDR3 DNA follows: TGCGCCAGCAGCCGCGACAACTATGGCTACACCTTC.

The chain is built from TRBV18 and TRBJ1-1; 7 bases fit TRBD1. V lost 4 bases, J lost 8 bases, and 7 bases stayed unmatched. The CDR3 extends over 13 amino acids. Germline assignment: CDR1 KGHSH and CDR2 LQKENI. CDR3 loop: CASSLDPGQEAFF. In DNA, the CDR3 is TGTGCCAGCTCACTAGACCCGGGACAGGAAGCTTTCTTT.

The genes are TRBV19 and TRBJ1-2; D gene unclear. Germline V gene data show CDR1 as LNHDA and CDR2 as SQIVND (reference sequence). The V gene lost 4 bases and the J gene lost 1 base, with 4 bases spanning the gap. The CDR3 extends over 12 amino acids. For the CDR3, the DNA is TGTGCCAGTAGTACCAATAACTATGGCTACACCTTC. This sequence encodes CASSTNNYGYTF.